This T cell receptor (beta chain) was sequenced during a study of ipilimumab plus nivolumab after autologous stem cell transplantation (dated by TCRdb to 2020 to 2022). Study-wide context: Trial patients received a median of about five ipilimumab doses and 8 nivolumab doses. The intent-to-treat population of the trial was made up of around 35 patients. Patients with high-risk diffuse large B cell lymphoma, mature T cell lymphoma, or multiple myeloma undergoing autologous transplant were enrolled in the trial. Primary refractory and relapsed disease were included in the DLBCL cohort, with 18-month progression-free survival of around 86% and 29%, respectively.

Ipilimumab was given at 1 mg/kg intravenously on day 1 of selected weeks, and checkpoint therapy started 14 to 28 days after autologous transplant. Patients received nivolumab at 3 mg/kg intravenously on day 1 of weeks 1, 4, 7, 10, and every two weeks through week 26. Combined checkpoint inhibition with ipilimumab and nivolumab as consolidation after autologous stem cell transplantation was tested in a Phase Ib clinical trial. Study-level results and caveats: Combined checkpoint inhibition as post-transplant consolidation was concluded by the authors to appear tolerable. Per the authors, a biologic rationale for further study of the post-transplant checkpoint inhibition approach was offered by T cell receptor repertoire, regulatory T cell phenotype and gut microbiota profiles.

The CDR3 spans 14 residues, from the cysteine through the phenylalanine. Only CDR3 DNA is held: 42 bases, read in frame from base 1. As encoded in the germline V gene, CDR1 is SGHTA while CDR2 is FQGNSA. Trimming removed 5 bases from V and 2 bases from J, leaving 10 bases between the germline ends. Points on this clone: Its antigen remains unidentified. Base qualities are not recorded, but no much larger clone differs from it by a single base.

Libraries were constructed by the immunoSEQ multiplex PCR assay. This is the immuneACCESS table as TCRdb keeps it, with only in-frame sequences that have V and J called. A part of the clones is gone; compared with another copy, unresolved V genes explain less than half, and the rest is unexplained. This sample is represented by 84,000 or so clones; nearly 85% of them were singletons. The ten top clones hold about 2.2% of the sample. The V and J genes are TRBV7-2 and TRBJ2-1; the D gene is possibly TRBD1, with 6 bases matching. Material: PBMCs, obtained in a trial of ipilimumab plus nivolumab as post-transplant consolidation. This clonotype was obtained from a male donor with diffuse large B-cell lymphoma. The DNA sequence is as follows: TGTGCCAGCAGCACCAGACAGGCCTACAATGAGCAGTTCTTC. It translates to CASSTRQAYNEQFF.